This passage covers 14 T cell receptor beta chains from one sample sequenced in a study of T cell changes during pregnancy in multiple sclerosis. This table comes from immunoSEQ multiplex PCR, and its TCRdb copy is limited to in-frame clones, with some not included. Altogether about 56,000 clones are present, 92% being singletons, with the ten largest covering just under 0.2%. This sample comprised CD4+ T cells from peripheral blood mononuclear cells, obtained in the second trimester of pregnancy. Receptors originate from a female donor with multiple sclerosis, enrolled in a pregnancy study.

The genes are TRBV5-6 and TRBJ2-7; 8 bases match TRBD1. J was trimmed by 3 bases and V by 5 bases; bases with no gene match: 13. Germline V lookup: CDR1 SGHDT, CDR2 YYEEEE. The CDR3 totals 16 residues. The CDR3 spells CASRLRYRTGHYEQYF. The CDR3 nucleotides are TGTGCCAGCAGGCTGAGGTATCGGACAGGGCACTACGAGCAGTACTTC.

This rearrangement joins TRBV19 to TRBJ2-3, with D uncertain. The V end was cut by 8 bases, the J end by 0 bases, with 6 bases between. The CDR3 has 12 amino acids. Germline-derived CDR1 and CDR2 are LNHDA and SQIVND (reference sequence). The CDR3 DNA is TGTGCCAGTCGACACAGCACAGATACGCAGTATTTT. Translating gives CASRHSTDTQYF. The full variable domain, completed using reference TRBV19 and TRBJ2-3, is DGGITQSPKYLFRKEGQNVTLSCEQNLNHDAMYWYRQDPGQGLRLIYYSQIVNDFQKGDIAEGYSVSREKKESFPLTVTSAQKNPTAFYLCASRHSTDTQYFGPGTRLTVL.

The V gene is TRBV29-1, the J gene TRBJ2-3, with a weak D call TRBD1 (5 bases). The CDR3 has 14 amino acids. Germline CDR1 reads SQVTM; CDR2 reads ANQGSEA. Trimming shortened V by 4 bases and J by 1 base, and 12 bases separated the two germline ends. The CDR3 DNA reads TGCAGCGTTGTACAGGAGATCCGCACAGATACGCAGTATTTT. Translation: CSVVQEIRTDTQYF.

The chain carries TRBV7-3 and TRBJ2-2; the match to TRBD1 covers 7 bases. Germline CDR1 SGHTA, CDR2 FQGTGA. The ends lost 5 bases at V and 6 bases at J; junction bases unmatched: 18. The CDR3 loop spans 18 amino acids. The CDR3 bases are TGTGCCAGCAGCCCTCCCTTATCGACAGGGCAGAAGGCCGGGGAGCTGTTTTTT. Amino acids: CASSPPLSTGQKAGELFF.

The rearrangement joins TRBV9 to TRBJ1-1, with a weak D call TRBD1 (5 bases). From germline, CDR1 is SGDLS and CDR2 YYNGEE. The CDR3 loop spans 14 amino acids. V lost 0 bases and J lost 0, with 6 bases in between. The CDR3 sequence: CASSVGQMNTEAFF. The CDR3 region has the DNA TGTGCCAGCAGCGTAGGACAGATGAACACTGAAGCTTTCTTT.

This clone was found once. The rearrangement joins TRBV29-1 to TRBJ2-1; D possibly corresponds to TRBD1 (6 bases). This CDR3 is 10 amino acids long. The germline CDR1 and CDR2 sequences are SQVTM and ANQGSEA. The germline V and J ends were trimmed by 4 bases and 10 bases, with 8 bases remaining between them. CDR3 sequence (DNA): TGCAGCGTTGTTGGGACAGAGCAGTTCTTC. It is translated as CSVVGTEQFF.

J is TRBJ1-2 and V is TRBV9; 10 bases map to TRBD1. The CDR3 has 16 amino acids. Germline lookup yields CDR1 SGDLS and CDR2 YYNGEE. V dropped 1 base and J dropped 4; count of bases not matched to a gene: 7. CDR3 in DNA: TGTGCCAGCAGCGTAATGACAGGGGGCGCCGGCTATGGCTACACCTTC. It encodes CASSVMTGGAGYGYTF.

The chain is built from TRBV7-3 and TRBJ2-3; D might be TRBD2 (6 bases). This CDR3 contains 14 residues. CDR1 is SGHTA and CDR2 is FQGTGA in the germline V gene. The germline V and J ends were trimmed by 4 bases and 1 base, with 9 bases remaining between them. The CDR3 bases are TGTGCCAGCAGCTCGGGACTTGGCACAGATACGCAGTATTTT. Its protein is CASSSGLGTDTQYF.

This clone was observed a single time. This CDR3 is CASSSASGGAYNEQFF. The CDR3, as DNA: TGTGCCAGCAGTTCCGCTAGCGGGGGGGCCTACAATGAGCAGTTCTTC. J is TRBJ2-1 and V is TRBV6-5, with TRBD2 identical over 12 bases. This CDR3 comprises 16 residues. Germline V gene sequence: CDR1 MNHEY, CDR2 SVGAGI. Trimming cost V 4 bases and J 2 bases; bases outside gene matches: 3.

The count of this clone is one. This rearrangement joins TRBV7-8 to TRBJ2-7, with TRBD1 identical over 7 bases. V lost 6 bases to trimming and J lost 4 bases; unmatched junction nucleotides: 6. The CDR3 runs to 13 residues. Germline values: CDR1 SGHVS, CDR2 FQNEAQ. The CDR3 sequence is CASSSGGIYEQYF. Written as DNA, the CDR3 is TGTGCCAGCAGTTCAGGGGGTATATACGAGCAGTACTTC.

The J gene is TRBJ1-2, the V gene TRBV7-9; TRBD1 matches 8 bases. The CDR3 totals 15 residues. J gave up 5 bases and V 5 bases, and 10 bases lay outside the gene matches. Looked up from germline, CDR1 is SEHNR and CDR2 is FQNEAQ (reference sequence). The CDR3 nucleotides are TGTGCCAGCAGCCCACGGACAGGGATGGGGTATGGCTACACCTTC. This encodes CASSPRTGMGYGYTF.

This chain uses TRBV5-1 with TRBJ1-1, with D perhaps matching TRBD1 (6 bases). Per the germline V gene, CDR1 is SGHRS and CDR2 is YFSETQ. The CDR3 consists of 15 residues. Trimming left V 4 bases short and J 1 base short, with 14 bases between. The CDR3 region is CASSVGGARNTEAFF. Here the CDR3 DNA reads TGCGCCAGCAGCGTTGGGGGGGCAAGGAACACTGAAGCTTTCTTT.

The chain couples TRBV10-3 to TRBJ2-1; TRBD2 matches at 12 bases. J was trimmed by 2 bases and V by 3 bases; bases with no gene match: 8. The germline CDR1 and CDR2 sequences are ENHRY and SYGVKD. The CDR3 has 18 amino acids. CDR3 protein: CAISDLTSGSIPYNEQFF. The CDR3 DNA reads as TGTGCCATCAGTGACCTGACTAGCGGGAGTATCCCCTACAATGAGCAGTTCTTC.

The V and J genes are TRBV30 and TRBJ2-1, with TRBD2 matching over 12 bases. CDR1 and CDR2 (germline): GTSNPN, SVGIG (reference sequence). The CDR3 consists of 18 residues. The trim removed 4 bases at V and 7 bases at J, leaving 17 bases unmatched. The CDR3 loop is CAWTTTDFGLAGSNEQFF. The CDR3, as DNA: TGTGCCTGGACTACGACAGACTTTGGACTAGCGGGGTCGAATGAGCAGTTCTTC.